This is a list of T cell receptor beta chains from one sample in a study of Graves' ophthalmopathy and Graves' hyperthyroidism. In TCRdb, the multiplex PCR reads were re-called with MiXCR into one record per CDR3 protein. The sample includes 620,000 or so distinct CDR3 sequences, roughly 20% of them seen just once. The source material was peripheral blood. All receptors derive from a woman younger than 35 with stable Graves' hyperthyroidism. Some clones in this sample may be carry-over from other donors' samples. Each CDR3 is given without its conserved first and last residue. Fields, in order: D gene, V gene, J gene, CDR3 protein. The D gene is left open where the match is weak.

>TRBD2|TRBV4-2|TRBJ2-2
ASSQALSGTDTGELF
>TRBD2|TRBV7-3|TRBJ2-5
ASSLAGGFQETQY
>.|TRBV7-9|TRBJ1-5
ASSLVQNQPQH
>.|TRBV24-1|TRBJ1-1
ATRGHLNTEAF
>.|TRBV7-2|TRBJ2-7
ASTPIRATYEQY
>TRBD1|TRBV30|TRBJ1-2
AWRDRGLYGYT
>TRBD2|TRBV6-1|TRBJ2-7
ASSAGTSWEQY
>TRBD1|TRBV12-3/TRBV12-4|TRBJ1-2
ASSPSGQGNYGYT
>.|TRBV5-5|TRBJ1-5
ASSDGRKDQPQH
>TRBD1|TRBV11-1|TRBJ2-7
ASSLVSGQLYEQY
>TRBD2|TRBV2|TRBJ2-5
ASGFNGREETQY
>TRBD1|TRBV10-1|TRBJ2-7
AIPPGQGIPYEQY
>TRBD1|TRBV11-1|TRBJ2-7
ASSSDFRDRVYEQY
>.|TRBV6-2/TRBV6-3|TRBJ2-2
ASSSVSAGELF
>TRBD1|TRBV4-3|TRBJ1-6
ASSQDQGDNSPLH
>TRBD1|TRBV6-1|TRBJ2-5
ASRADRGRIKLGETQY
>.|TRBV12-3/TRBV12-4|TRBJ1-2
ASSLQGGYT
>.|TRBV6-5|TRBJ2-7
ASSYSSRRGDGQY